The clone carrying this T cell receptor beta chain was detected ten times or more. Its specificity is not known. V was clipped by 3 bases and J by 3 bases; unmatched bases: 8. The CDR3 has 15 amino acids. Germline CDR1 is DFQATT and CDR2 is SNEGSKA (reference sequence). This entry comes from a study of neurological immune-mediated disorders. General study points: The absence of shared CDR3 amino acid sequences among expanded clones across subjects suggests private repertoires in all groups.

Synthesis of cDNA was accomplished via 5'RACE employing 10-nucleotide random UMIs. TCRdb called the 5' RACE reads again in MiXCR, with one record for every CDR3 protein. The sample lists around 78,000 distinct CDR3 sequences, over 15% occurring once. The group of healthy controls was made up of people who were blood bank volunteers in Maryland, USA. This receptor was taken from a woman aged 35 to 49 in good health. Sequenced: PBMCs. The chain carries TRBV20-1 and TRBJ2-1, with TRBD2 matching over 7 bases. CDR3 sequence: CSARKRTSGYNEQFF. The CDR3 DNA reads as TGCAGTGCTAGGAAACGGACTAGTGGCTACAATGAGCAGTTCTTC.